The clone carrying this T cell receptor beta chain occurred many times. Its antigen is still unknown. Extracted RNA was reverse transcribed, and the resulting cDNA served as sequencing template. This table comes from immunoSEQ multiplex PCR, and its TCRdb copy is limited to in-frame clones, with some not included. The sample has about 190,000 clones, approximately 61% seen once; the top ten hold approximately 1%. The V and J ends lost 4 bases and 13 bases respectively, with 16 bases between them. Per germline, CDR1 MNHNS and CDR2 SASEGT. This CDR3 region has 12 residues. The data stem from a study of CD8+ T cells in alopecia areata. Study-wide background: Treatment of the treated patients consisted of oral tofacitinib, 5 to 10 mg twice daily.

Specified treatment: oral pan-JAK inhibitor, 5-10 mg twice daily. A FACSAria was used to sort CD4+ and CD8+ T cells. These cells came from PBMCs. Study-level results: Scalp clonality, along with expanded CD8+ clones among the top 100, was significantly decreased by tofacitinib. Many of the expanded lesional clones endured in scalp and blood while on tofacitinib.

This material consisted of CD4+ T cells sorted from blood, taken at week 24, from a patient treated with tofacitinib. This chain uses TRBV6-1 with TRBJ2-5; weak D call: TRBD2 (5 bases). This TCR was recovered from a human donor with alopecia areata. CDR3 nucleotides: TGTGCCAGCAGTGTTCTACGAGGGATTGGGTACTTC. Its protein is CASSVLRGIGYF.